This T cell receptor beta chain stems from a study of OX40 agonist ivuxolimab in advanced cancers. Study-wide background: The study treated patients with ivuxolimab, an agonistic anti-OX40 (CD134) antibody.

Of note for this clone: Its cognate antigen is unknown.

Findings and caveats of the study: More expanded clones were found, on average, in CD8+ than in CD4+ T cells. The antigens recognized by the expanded peripheral T cells, that is their antigen specificity, were not determined. At 0.1 to 3.0 mg/kg and by week 6, CD4+ and CD8+ T cells in the blood had expanded clonally.

Assay used: immunoSEQ multiplex PCR; TCRdb lists only in-frame clones, some missing. The sample records about 20,000 clones, 90% to 95% being singletons. The specimen was CD4+ or CD8+ T cells sorted from blood, collected in a trial of the OX40 agonist ivuxolimab. The clonotype was recovered from an adult with an advanced solid tumor such as melanoma, head and neck, liver or kidney cancer.

Written as DNA, the CDR3 is TGTGCCAGCAGTGAATATGGCTTCGGAAACACCGGGGAGCTGTTTTTT. Translated, it gives CASSEYGFGNTGELFF. The rearrangement links TRBV6-1 to TRBJ2-2; D gene ambiguous. The CDR3 has 16 residues. Germline loops: CDR1 MNHNS, CDR2 SASEGT. V lost 2 bases to trimming and J lost 2 bases, with 12 bases between them.